This T cell receptor beta chain originates from a study of T cell responses to AZD1222 COVID-19 vaccine. Study-wide findings and caveats: Only a handful of AZD1222 recipients tested seropositive at baseline.

On this clone itself: Its antigen is not known.

The data were produced by immunoSEQ multiplex PCR, yet TCRdb's version contains in-frame clones alone and is incomplete. This sample has 110,000 or so clones; about 87% occur once, and the top ten carry approximately 6.4%. This CDR3 has 14 residues. Per the germline V gene, CDR1 is SNHLY and CDR2 is FYNNEI. Trimming removed 4 bases at V and 4 bases at J, with 13 bases between. The chain combines TRBV2 with TRBJ1-2, with D unclear. This clonotype originated in an adult who received the AZD1222 COVID-19 vaccine. Sequenced here: peripheral blood, sampled 28 days after the second AZD1222 dose. In nucleotides, the CDR3 is TGTGCCAGCAGTGTAGCAGTTCGGGGCTATGGCTACACCTTC. Its protein is CASSVAVRGYGYTF.